The 29 T cell receptor beta chains given below trace back to one sample, sequenced in a study of blood T cell repertoires in COVID-19. Method: immunoSEQ multiplex PCR; TCRdb's copy keeps in-frame clones and lacks some. Here the sample spans about 210,000 clones, 70% to 90% being singletons. The sequencing sample was made of peripheral blood. The origin of the receptors is a man aged 35 to 55 with acute or convalescent COVID-19.

The chain employs TRBV11-2 and TRBJ2-3; tentatively, D is TRBD1 (6 bases). V was pared by 0 bases and J by 4 bases, with 8 bases between. There are 14 residues in the CDR3. CDR1 and CDR2 (germline): SGHAT, FQNNGV. CDR3 sequence reads: CASSLDRGSDTQYF. The CDR3 DNA is TGTGCCAGCAGCTTAGATAGGGGGTCAGATACGCAGTATTTT. The full variable domain, completed using reference TRBV11-2 and TRBJ2-3, is EAGVAQSPRYKIIEKRQSVAFWCNPISGHATLYWYQQILGQGPKLLIQFQNNGVVDDSQLPKDRFSAERLKGVDSTLKIQPAKLEDSAVYLCASSLDRGSDTQYFGPGTRLTVL.

The gene calls are TRBV7-9 and TRBJ1-6; 9 bases align to TRBD1. This CDR3 is built from 15 residues. Trimming at V came to 5 bases and at J to 4 bases, leaving 3 bases not matched to a gene. The germline V gene has CDR1 SEHNR and CDR2 FQNEAQ (reference sequence). DNA of the CDR3: TGTGCCAGCAGCCCCGGGACAGGGTATAATTCACCCCTCCACTTT. Protein: CASSPGTGYNSPLHF.

This chain joins TRBV5-1 and TRBJ2-2; perhaps TRBD2 as D (6 bases). The germline CDR1 and CDR2 sequences are SGHRS and YFSETQ. The V and J ends lost 6 bases and 1 base respectively, with 13 bases between them. The length of the CDR3 is 15 residues. CDR3 protein: CASTVWGGNTGELFF. DNA for the CDR3: TGCGCCAGCACGGTCTGGGGAGGGAACACCGGGGAGCTGTTTTTT. The whole variable domain, remainder taken from reference TRBV5-1 and TRBJ2-2, is KAGVTQTPRYLIKTRGQQVTLSCSPISGHRSVSWYQQTPGQGLQFLFEYFSETQRNKGNFPGRFSGRQFSNSRSEMNVSTLELGDSALYLCASTVWGGNTGELFFGEGSRLTVL.

The rearrangement links TRBV3-1 (or the pseudogene TRBV3-2) to TRBJ2-1; D is perhaps TRBD2 (6 bases). This CDR3 has 16 amino acids. Germline V gene data show CDR1 as LGHDT and CDR2 as YNNKEL (reference sequence). Trimming pared 7 bases from V and 5 bases from J, leaving 21 bases between. CDR3 residues: CASTGLGTPHDNEQFF. The CDR3 DNA sequence: TGTGCCAGCACTGGACTCGGGACTCCCCATGACAATGAGCAGTTCTTC.

The chain is built from TRBV27 and TRBJ1-2, with D unresolved. The CDR3 loop spans 13 amino acids. Trimming took off 7 bases at V and 2 bases at J, with 11 bases between the two ends. Germline V gene sequence: CDR1 MNHEY, CDR2 SMNVEV (reference sequence). CDR3 coding DNA: TGTGCCAGCACCACCGGGTACAACTATGGCTACACCTTC. It translates to CASTTGYNYGYTF.

This chain links TRBV9 with TRBJ2-1; D may be TRBD2 (6 bases). This CDR3 has 16 residues. Germline CDR1 SGDLS, CDR2 YYNGEE. Trimming cost V 0 bases and J 4 bases, with 14 bases left between them. This CDR3 is CASSVARERVYNEQFF. For the CDR3, the DNA is TGTGCCAGCAGCGTAGCCCGGGAGAGGGTGTACAATGAGCAGTTCTTC.

The CDR3 DNA sequence: TGTGCCAGCAGCGGAACAGTGTACCAAGAGACCCAGTACTTC. Its translation: CASSGTVYQETQYF. The V gene is TRBV7-9, the J gene TRBJ2-5; no clear D. There are 14 residues in the CDR3. Trimming removed 5 bases from V and 0 bases from J, with 10 bases in between. Germline-derived CDR1 and CDR2 are SEHNR and FQNEAQ (reference sequence).

The chain combines TRBV7-9 with TRBJ1-1; no clear D gene. Trimming pared 1 base from V and 11 bases from J, leaving 11 bases between. This CDR3 is built from 12 residues. Germline values: CDR1 SEHNR, CDR2 FQNEAQ (reference sequence). The CDR3 DNA sequence: TGTGCCAGCAGCTTAGGGTCAGTCCCGGCTTTCTTT. Protein product: CASSLGSVPAFF.

This chain connects TRBV6-6 to TRBJ1-6, with a possible D match to TRBD1 (5 bases). Deletions cut 2 bases from V and 3 bases from J, with 8 bases between. Germline V gene lookup returns CDR1 MNHNY and CDR2 SVGAGI (reference sequence). This CDR3 has 15 amino acids. The CDR3 region is CASSYQGFYNSPLHF. As DNA, the CDR3 is TGTGCCAGCAGTTACCAGGGTTTCTATAATTCACCCCTCCACTTT.

Note on this clone: The same CDR3 is also encoded by other DNA sequences in this sample. V gene TRBV6-2 or TRBV6-3 combines with J gene TRBJ2-2; TRBD2 agrees at 12 bases. Germline V lookup: CDR1 MNHEY, CDR2 SVGEGT. This CDR3 comprises 15 residues. Germline trimming cut 3 bases from V and 5 bases from J; bases unmatched to any gene: 1. The CDR3 region is CASSYGLAGTGELFF. CDR3 DNA: TGTGCCAGCAGTTATGGACTAGCGGGGACCGGGGAGCTGTTTTTT.

The chain combines TRBV7-9 with TRBJ2-2; unclear D gene. The CDR3 consists of 16 residues. Germline-derived CDR1 and CDR2 are SEHNR and FQNEAQ (reference sequence). The ends were cut back, 1 base at V and 0 bases at J, with 9 bases in the middle. The CDR3 reads CASSLGEFANTGELFF. The CDR3 DNA is TGTGCCAGCAGCTTAGGAGAGTTTGCGAACACCGGGGAGCTGTTTTTT.

The table lists this clone with a few counts. The gene calls are TRBV30 and TRBJ1-3, with 9 bases fitting TRBD1. The V segment lost 0 bases and the J segment 0 bases; nucleotides outside the gene matches: 9. Germline CDR1 and CDR2: GTSNPN and SVGIG (reference sequence). The CDR3 length is 18 residues. This CDR3 reads CAWSVRRDRVYSGNTIYF. The DNA for the CDR3 is TGTGCCTGGAGTGTACGAAGGGACAGGGTATACTCTGGAAACACCATATATTTT.

V gene TRBV19 combines with J gene TRBJ2-7, with TRBD2 as a possible D gene (6 bases). CDR3 size: 15 residues. Trimming took off 6 bases at V and 5 bases at J, with 20 bases between the two ends. Germline CDR1 and CDR2: LNHDA and SQIVND (reference sequence). DNA for the CDR3: TGTGCCAGTAGCCCGTTCCGGGACTGGAGTGACGAGCAGTACTTC. This gives the protein CASSPFRDWSDEQYF.

This clone was counted a single time. The chain has TRBV10-3 and TRBJ2-3; 14 bases line up with TRBD2. The CDR3 is made up of 18 amino acids. V dropped 3 bases and J dropped 0; count of bases not matched to a gene: 5. Germline lookup yields CDR1 ENHRY and CDR2 SYGVKD. CDR3 DNA sequence: TGTGCCATCAGTGAACCAGGGACTAGCGGGAGAAGCACAGATACGCAGTATTTT. Translated: CAISEPGTSGRSTDTQYF.

The CDR3 reads CASSLNVGLAITEQFF. CDR3 nucleotide sequence: TGTGCCAGCAGCTTAAATGTAGGACTAGCCATAACTGAGCAGTTCTTC. The chain employs TRBV7-2 and TRBJ2-1; 8 bases are a match to TRBD2. The CDR3 extends over 16 amino acids. The germline CDR1 and CDR2 sequences are SGHTA and FQGNSA. Unmatched junction bases numbered 12, after V lost 2 bases and J lost 9 bases.

The chain joins TRBV12-3 or TRBV12-4 to TRBJ1-4; D possibly corresponds to TRBD1 (6 bases). The CDR3 has 12 residues. Trimming left V 6 bases short and J 11 bases short, with 13 bases between. DNA for the CDR3: TGTGCCAGCAGGGATAACAGGGCTAAACTGTTTTTT. Protein product: CASRDNRAKLFF.

Comment on this clone: At the DNA level, this CDR3 is encoded by other sequences in the same sample as well. The chain recombines TRBV3-1 (or the pseudogene TRBV3-2) with TRBJ1-5; D unresolved. The CDR3 has 14 residues. V gave up 1 base and J gave up 0 bases, with 4 bases separating them. Germline lookup yields CDR1 LGHDT and CDR2 YNNKEL (reference sequence). The CDR3 coding sequence is TGTGCCAGCAGCCAAGCCGGTAGCAATCAGCCCCAGCATTTT. It yields the protein CASSQAGSNQPQHF.

J is TRBJ2-7 and V is TRBV6-5; D may be TRBD2 (5 bases). V shed 5 bases and J shed 0 bases, with 11 bases lying between them. The CDR3 contains 14 residues. Germline CDR1 MNHEY, CDR2 SVGAGI. Here the CDR3 DNA reads TGTGCCAGCAGTCGGACTCCTAGCTCCTACGAGCAGTACTTC. As protein: CASSRTPSSYEQYF.

The chain couples TRBV28 to TRBJ2-7; D is perhaps TRBD1 (6 bases). The germline V gene encodes CDR1 MDHEN and CDR2 SYDVKM. Trimming took off 8 bases at V and 0 bases at J, with 23 bases between the two ends. The CDR3 totals 17 residues. The CDR3, as DNA: TGTGCCAGCGCCATTCCCTCGACAGGTTTTAGCTCCTACGAGCAGTACTTC. Protein sequence: CASAIPSTGFSSYEQYF.

This clone was observed a single time. This chain uses TRBV28 with TRBJ1-4; 11 nucleotides agree with TRBD1. The CDR3 spans 15 residues. CDR1 is MDHEN, CDR2 SYDVKM, per germline. J was trimmed by 10 bases and V by 5 bases; bases with no gene match: 9. The CDR3 loop reads CASSPHGTGGAKLFF. The CDR3 DNA sequence: TGTGCCAGCAGTCCGCACGGGACAGGGGGTGCAAAACTGTTTTTT. Based on the CDR3 plus reference TRBV28 and TRBJ1-4, the full variable domain is DVKVTQSSRYLVKRTGEKVFLECVQDMDHENMFWYRQDPGLGLRLIYFSYDVKMKEKGDIPEGYSVSREKKERFSLILESASTNQTSMYLCASSPHGTGGAKLFFGSGTQLSVL.

The chain is built from TRBV24-1 and TRBJ1-1; D unresolved. Per the germline V gene, CDR1 is KGHDR and CDR2 is SFDVKD. Trimming shortened V by 0 bases and J by 5 bases, and 9 bases separated the two germline ends. This CDR3 is 14 amino acids long. The CDR3 here is CATSDLTRVTEAFF. The CDR3 DNA is TGTGCCACCAGTGATTTGACCCGGGTGACTGAAGCTTTCTTT.

The V and J genes are TRBV19 and TRBJ2-3; 9 positions agree with TRBD2. Germline loops: CDR1 LNHDA, CDR2 SQIVND (reference sequence). Germline trimming cut 2 bases from V and 8 bases from J; bases unmatched to any gene: 11. The CDR3 is 16 amino acids. DNA of the CDR3: TGTGCCAGTAGTATAAGGGCTAGCGGGGCGGGGGGTACGCAGTATTTT. Translating gives CASSIRASGAGGTQYF.

The V call is TRBV19, the J call TRBJ1-5, with 7 bases lining up with TRBD1. CDR1 and CDR2 from the germline V gene are LNHDA and SQIVND (reference sequence). V was clipped by 0 bases and J by 3 bases; unmatched bases: 11. The CDR3 runs to 18 residues. The CDR3: CASSIDSPGGQHNQPQHF. The CDR3, as DNA: TGTGCCAGTAGTATAGATTCCCCTGGGGGACAGCACAATCAGCCCCAGCATTTT.

The chain joins TRBV29-1 to TRBJ1-2; no reliable D call. Germline values: CDR1 SQVTM, CDR2 ANQGSEA. This CDR3 region has 12 residues. The V end was cut by 5 bases, the J end by 6 bases, with 13 bases between. CDR3 in amino acids: CSVNPKPDGYTF. CDR3 DNA: TGCAGCGTTAATCCAAAGCCGGATGGCTACACCTTC. The variable domain in full, with the rest retrieved from reference TRBV29-1 and TRBJ1-2, is SAVISQKPSRDICQRGTSLTIQCQVDSQVTMMFWYRQQPGQSLTLIATANQGSEATYESGFVIDKFPISRPNLTFSTLTVSNMSPEDSSIYLCSVNPKPDGYTFGSGTRLTVV.

This chain links TRBV28 with TRBJ2-5, with 8 bases that match TRBD2. The CDR3 spans 14 residues. Losses at the gene ends were 8 bases for V and 4 bases for J; bases not matched to a gene: 9. CDR1 and CDR2 from the germline V gene are MDHEN and SYDVKM. The CDR3 nucleotides are TGTGCCAGCCTAAAAGCGGGGGCAGCAGAGACCCAGTACTTC. Protein: CASLKAGAAETQYF.

The J gene is TRBJ1-3, the V gene TRBV6-1; perhaps TRBD1 as D (6 bases). Trimming removed 2 bases from V and 0 bases from J, with 23 bases in between. The CDR3 sequence is 20 residues long. In germline, CDR1 is MNHNS, CDR2 SASEGT. CDR3 sequence (DNA): TGTGCCAGCAGTGAATTACCCCCCTCGGGTGGGGGCCTCTCTGGAAACACCATATATTTT. Its translation is CASSELPPSGGGLSGNTIYF.

CDR3 coding DNA: TGCGCCAGCAGGGGCAATGTCGGCGTGAACACTGAAGCTTTCTTT. It specifies CASRGNVGVNTEAFF. This sequence joins TRBV10-1 and TRBJ1-1; D is unclear. Per the germline V gene, CDR1 is WNHNN and CDR2 is SYGVQD (reference sequence). Trimming removed 6 bases from V and 0 bases from J, with 14 bases in between. The CDR3 length is 15 residues.

The chain employs TRBV27 and TRBJ2-3; a weak D match, TRBD2 (5 bases). CDR3 length: 14 residues. The ends were cut back, 6 bases at V and 1 base at J, with 11 bases in the middle. The germline V gene has CDR1 MNHEY and CDR2 SMNVEV (reference sequence). In nucleotides, the CDR3 is TGTGCCAGCAGGATACTTAGCGGCACAGATACGCAGTATTTT. Encoded protein: CASRILSGTDTQYF.

The chain recombines TRBV9 with TRBJ2-7; 7 nucleotides match TRBD2. CDR3 size: 17 residues. Trimming at V came to 4 bases and at J to 1 base, leaving 14 bases not matched to a gene. Germline CDR1 and CDR2: SGDLS and YYNGEE. CDR3 amino acids: CASSSRGERGSSYEQYF. CDR3 bases: TGTGCCAGCAGCTCCAGAGGGGAGCGGGGCTCTTCCTACGAGCAGTACTTC.